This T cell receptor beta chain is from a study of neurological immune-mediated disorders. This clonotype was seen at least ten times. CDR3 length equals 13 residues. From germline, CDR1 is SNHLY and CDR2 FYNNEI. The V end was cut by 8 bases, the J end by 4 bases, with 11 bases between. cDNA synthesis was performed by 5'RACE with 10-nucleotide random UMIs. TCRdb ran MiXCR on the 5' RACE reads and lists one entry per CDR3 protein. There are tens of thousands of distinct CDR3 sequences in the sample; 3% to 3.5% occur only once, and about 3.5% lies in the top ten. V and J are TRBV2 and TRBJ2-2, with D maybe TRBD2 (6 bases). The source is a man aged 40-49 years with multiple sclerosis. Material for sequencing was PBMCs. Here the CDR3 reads CASRDFSTGELFF. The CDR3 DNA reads TGTGCCAGCCGGGACTTTTCCACCGGGGAGCTGTTTTTT.